This T cell receptor beta chain was sequenced in a study of blood T cell repertoires in COVID-19 (dated by TCRdb to 2018 to 2021). With respect to the entire study: The collaborator samples originated in the United States, Italy and Spain and spanned the acute and convalescent phases of COVID-19. The prospective study material was composed of cDNA or gDNA derived from T cells, B-cell-depleted T cells, or PBMCs. Deeply sampled blood TCRbeta repertoires from subjects exposed to, actively infected with, or recovered from COVID-19 were included in the dataset. The repertoires were made available in a free public database intended to serve as a resource for research on the immune response to SARS-CoV-2. The samples were drawn from the first 160 participants of the ongoing ImmuneRACE study and from over 950 subjects provided by 6 global collaborators. The sample metadata nearly always contained a de-identified subject ID, COVID-19 status, age in years and sex. HLA class I and class II types, where available, came from metadata supplied by the sample provider rather than from assay-based typing. The paper as a whole reports these results and caveats: How much clinical and demographic metadata was included differed by source and by participant, and the metadata was provided uncurated.

TCRbeta CDR3 regions were amplified from genomic DNA by means of the immunoSEQ Assay, a bias-controlled multiplex PCR. The authors' analysis ran thus. Within the assay, amplification of reference gene primers was used to estimate how many nucleated cells each sample contained. To quantify the absolute abundance of each unique TCRbeta CDR3 rearrangement, sequence reads were collapsed and filtered. For each sample, productive Simpson clonality was calculated as the square root of Simpson's diversity index across productive rearrangements. Imported from immuneACCESS, the table was reduced by TCRdb to in-frame sequences with V and J called. These copies leave out some clones; in studies compared against another copy, an unresolved V gene accounts for under half, and the cause of the remainder is not known. V and J calls and clone size are as listed in that table; D and trimming were resolved from the DNA. This sample holds roughly 99,000 clones; 85% to 95% were observed only once. The ten largest clones take up roughly 1.2% of the sample.

The collaborating institutions used their own protocols to collect whole blood in K2EDTA tubes. For TCRbeta analysis, collaborator samples were shipped as frozen whole blood, as isolated PBMCs, or as DNA extracted from either sample type. About this clone itself: The target of this receptor is not known. The record has no base qualities; no much larger clone is one base away.

The germline V gene (reference sequence) supplies CDR1 LGHDT and CDR2 YNNKEL. V is trimmed back by 1 base and J by 6 bases, and the junction contains 8 bases that no gene match accounts for. Inclusive of the bounding cysteine and phenylalanine, the CDR3 is 16 residues long. The sequence is cut down to CDR3 DNA, 48 bases in frame from base 1. The V gene is TRBV3-1 (or the pseudogene TRBV3-2) and the J gene is TRBJ1-2, with 10 junctional bases fitting TRBD1. Material for sequencing was peripheral blood. The sequence was collected from a woman aged 30 to 39 with acute or convalescent COVID-19. The CDR3 region reads CASSQGLAGTGDGYTF. DNA sequence: TGTGCCAGCAGCCAAGGACTAGCCGGGACAGGGGATGGCTACACCTTC.